What follows are 8 T cell receptor beta chains derived from one specimen sequenced in a study of T cell changes during pregnancy in multiple sclerosis. TCRdb keeps only in-frame clones here, not all; method: immunoSEQ multiplex PCR. Here the sample spans about 120,000 clones, approximately 90% being singletons. Source: peripheral blood, taken in the third trimester of pregnancy. These receptors all stem from a female donor with multiple sclerosis, enrolled in a pregnancy study.

The V and J genes are TRBV18 and TRBJ1-4; the match to TRBD1 covers 8 bases. Germline V CDR1 and CDR2: KGHSH, LQKENI. The CDR3 totals 13 residues. The V segment lost 6 bases and the J segment 6 bases; nucleotides outside the gene matches: 3. This chain's CDR3 is CASSQGADEKLFF. CDR3 DNA: TGTGCCAGCTCTCAGGGGGCGGATGAAAAACTGTTTTTT.

The chain has TRBV4-1 and TRBJ2-3; 11 bases fit TRBD2. The trim removed 5 bases at V and 3 bases at J, leaving 4 bases unmatched. The length of the CDR3 is 15 residues. Germline CDR1 is MGHRA and CDR2 is YSYEKL. DNA of the CDR3: TGCGCCAGCAGCTACACTAGCGGGAGTACAGATACGCAGTATTTT. Translation: CASSYTSGSTDTQYF.

This rearrangement joins TRBV7-8 to TRBJ2-1; 10 bases agree with TRBD2. Looked up from germline, CDR1 is SGHVS and CDR2 is FQNEAQ. The ends lost 5 bases at V and 1 base at J; junction bases unmatched: 5. The CDR3 runs to 16 residues. Here the CDR3 DNA reads TGTGCCAGCAGCCAAGCAGCGGGGGGGTCCTACAATGAGCAGTTCTTC. As protein: CASSQAAGGSYNEQFF.

The rearrangement uses TRBV7-8 and TRBJ2-5; perhaps TRBD1 as D (6 bases). The CDR3 is 15 residues long. CDR1 and CDR2 from the germline V gene are SGHVS and FQNEAQ. The V end was cut by 7 bases, the J end by 4 bases, with 19 bases between. The DNA of the CDR3 is TGTGCCAGCACCATAACAACAGGGTCAGGAGAGACCCAGTACTTC. The encoded protein is CASTITTGSGETQYF.

The rearrangement joins TRBV7-3 to TRBJ2-5; D possibly corresponds to TRBD1 (7 bases). The CDR3 totals 18 residues. In germline, CDR1 is SGHTA, CDR2 FQGTGA. V lost 2 bases and J lost 0, with 19 bases in between. CDR3 residues: CASSLEGARGGNQETQYF. DNA of the CDR3: TGTGCCAGCAGCTTAGAGGGGGCACGAGGGGGGAACCAAGAGACCCAGTACTTC.

This chain uses TRBV2 with TRBJ2-2; 8 bases align to TRBD2. CDR3 length equals 15 residues. CDR1 SNHLY and CDR2 FYNNEI come from the germline V gene. The V segment lost 4 bases and the J segment 2 bases; nucleotides outside the gene matches: 3. CDR3 amino acids: CASSGLASNTGELFF. The CDR3 nucleotides read TGTGCCAGCAGTGGACTAGCGAGTAACACCGGGGAGCTGTTTTTT.

In its sample, this clone was seen once. V gene TRBV28 combines with J gene TRBJ2-3, with TRBD2 as a possible D gene (6 bases). The germline V gene has CDR1 MDHEN and CDR2 SYDVKM. CDR3 length: 16 amino acids. The V end was cut by 6 bases, the J end by 5 bases, with 21 bases between. The CDR3 sequence: CASRAIDGGAGDTQYF. The CDR3 DNA is TGTGCCAGCAGAGCTATCGACGGGGGTGCGGGAGATACGCAGTATTTT.

The chain combines TRBV7-2 with TRBJ1-2; D might be TRBD1 (5 bases). The ends were cut back, 5 bases at V and 4 bases at J, with 11 bases in the middle. CDR3 length: 13 amino acids. Germline loops: CDR1 SGHTA, CDR2 FQGNSA. CDR3 bases: TGTGCCAGCAGCCACCCGGGGGTCTATGGCTACACCTTC. It specifies CASSHPGVYGYTF.